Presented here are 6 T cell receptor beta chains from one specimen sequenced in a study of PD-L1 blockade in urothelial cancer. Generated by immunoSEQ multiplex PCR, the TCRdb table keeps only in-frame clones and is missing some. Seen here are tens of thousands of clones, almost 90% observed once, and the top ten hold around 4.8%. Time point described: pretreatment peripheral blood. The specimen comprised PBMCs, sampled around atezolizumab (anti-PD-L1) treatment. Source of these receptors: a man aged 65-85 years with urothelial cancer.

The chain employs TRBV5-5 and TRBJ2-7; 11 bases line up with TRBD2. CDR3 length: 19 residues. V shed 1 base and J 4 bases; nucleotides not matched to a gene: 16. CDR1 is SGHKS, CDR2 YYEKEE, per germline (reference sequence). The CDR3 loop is CASSLMGGGLAGGRYEQYF. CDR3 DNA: TGTGCCAGCAGCTTGATGGGGGGAGGCCTAGCGGGAGGAAGGTACGAGCAGTACTTC.

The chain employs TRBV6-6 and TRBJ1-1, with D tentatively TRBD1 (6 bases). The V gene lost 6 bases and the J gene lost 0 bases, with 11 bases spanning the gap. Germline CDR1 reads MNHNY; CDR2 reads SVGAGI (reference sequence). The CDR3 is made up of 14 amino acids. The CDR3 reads CASSLGHLNTEAFF. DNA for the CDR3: TGTGCCAGCAGCCTGGGACATCTGAACACTGAAGCTTTCTTT.

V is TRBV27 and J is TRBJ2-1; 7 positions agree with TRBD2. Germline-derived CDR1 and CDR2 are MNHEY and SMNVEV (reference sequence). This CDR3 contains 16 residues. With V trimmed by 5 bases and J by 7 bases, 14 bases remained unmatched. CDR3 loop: CASSLTPGGGGNEQFF. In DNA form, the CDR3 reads TGTGCCAGCAGTCTCACCCCGGGAGGTGGGGGGAATGAGCAGTTCTTC.

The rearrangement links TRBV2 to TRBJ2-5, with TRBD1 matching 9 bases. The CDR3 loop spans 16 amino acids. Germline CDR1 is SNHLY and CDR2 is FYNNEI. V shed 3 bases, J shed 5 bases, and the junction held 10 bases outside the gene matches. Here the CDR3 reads CASSDNPGTGWETQYF. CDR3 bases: TGTGCCAGCAGTGATAACCCCGGGACAGGGTGGGAGACCCAGTACTTC.

As DNA, the CDR3 is TGTGCCATCAGTGTAACTAGTACTAGCACAGATACGCAGTATTTT. Protein product: CAISVTSTSTDTQYF. This sequence joins TRBV10-3 and TRBJ2-3, with a weak D call TRBD2 (5 bases). Germline V gene sequence: CDR1 ENHRY, CDR2 SYGVKD. Deletions cut 4 bases from V and 0 bases from J, with 11 bases between. The CDR3 loop spans 15 amino acids.

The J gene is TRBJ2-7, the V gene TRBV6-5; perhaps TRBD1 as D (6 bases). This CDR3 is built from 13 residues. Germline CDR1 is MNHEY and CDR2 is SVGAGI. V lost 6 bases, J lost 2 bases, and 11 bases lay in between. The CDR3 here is CASRATGPYEQYF. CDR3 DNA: TGTGCCAGCAGAGCGACAGGCCCCTACGAGCAGTACTTC.